Shown below are 25 T cell receptor beta chains from a single sample sequenced in a study of long-term antiretroviral therapy in people with HIV. The authors ran the immunoSEQ assay, v3.0, at survey level. Assay: immunoSEQ multiplex PCR; the TCRdb copy retains only in-frame clones and omits some. The table records roughly 22,000 clones, 65% to 90% of them present only once. Sequenced here: unsorted PBMCs, sampled 3 years after starting antiretroviral therapy. All receptors derive from a man aged 45 to 65 with HIV.

The chain combines TRBV2 with TRBJ1-1; TRBD1 agrees at 8 bases. Germline V lookup: CDR1 SNHLY, CDR2 FYNNEI. Trimming at V came to 7 bases and at J to 4 bases, leaving 8 bases not matched to a gene. The CDR3 consists of 14 residues. DNA of the CDR3: TGTGCCAGCATCAGGGGGCGAAGTAGCACTGAAGCTTTCTTT. Protein: CASIRGRSSTEAFF.

The J gene is TRBJ2-2, the V gene TRBV7-9; D is ambiguous. CDR1 is SEHNR and CDR2 is FQNEAQ in the germline V gene (reference sequence). The CDR3 extends over 13 amino acids. Trimming took 1 base from V and 6 from J, leaving 6 bases between them. The CDR3 protein is CASSLGLSGELFF. The CDR3 coding sequence is TGTGCCAGCAGCTTAGGTCTCTCCGGGGAGCTGTTTTTT.

The chain links TRBV5-6 to TRBJ2-3; TRBD2 agrees at 7 bases. The length of the CDR3 is 16 residues. Germline CDR1 is SGHDT and CDR2 is YYEEEE. Trimming at V came to 1 base and at J to 3 bases, leaving 8 bases not matched to a gene. CDR3 in amino acids: CASSLTSEWETDTQYF. CDR3 DNA: TGTGCCAGCAGCTTGACTAGCGAATGGGAGACAGATACGCAGTATTTT.

This chain joins TRBV5-6 and TRBJ1-1; the D gene is possibly TRBD1 (5 bases). Per the germline V gene, CDR1 is SGHDT and CDR2 is YYEEEE. This CDR3 has 16 residues. The V end was cut by 4 bases, the J end by 4 bases, with 20 bases between. CDR3 nucleotide sequence: TGTGCCAGCAGCCCGGCCCCGGGGCAAGGGTTCACTGAAGCTTTCTTT. This translates into CASSPAPGQGFTEAFF. Variable domain in full (rest from reference TRBV5-6 and TRBJ1-1): DAGVTQSPTHLIKTRGQQVTLRCSPKSGHDTVSWYQQALGQGPQFIFQYYEEEERQRGNFPDRFSGHQFPNYSSELNVNALLLGDSALYLCASSPAPGQGFTEAFFGQGTRLTVV.

This rearrangement joins TRBV2 to TRBJ1-4; 9 bases agree with TRBD1. This CDR3 spans 15 amino acids. The germline gives CDR1 SNHLY, CDR2 FYNNEI. V was pared by 4 bases and J by 7 bases, with 7 bases of the junction left unmatched. CDR3 residues: CASSGRDREPEKLFF. The CDR3 DNA reads as TGTGCCAGCAGTGGTCGGGACAGGGAACCTGAAAAACTGTTTTTT.

This clone was detected once. The rearrangement joins TRBV7-9 to TRBJ2-3; D unclear. CDR3 size: 12 residues. CDR1 is SEHNR, CDR2 FQNEAQ, per germline (reference sequence). The ends were cut back, 2 bases at V and 6 bases at J, with 6 bases in the middle. CDR3 nucleotide sequence: TGTGCCAGCAGCTTATATGAGGATACGCAGTATTTT. Amino acids: CASSLYEDTQYF.

This chain uses TRBV10-2 with TRBJ1-2; 11 bases map to TRBD1. Looked up from germline, CDR1 is WSHSY and CDR2 is SAAADI. The CDR3 spans 15 residues. V dropped 3 bases and J dropped 7; count of bases not matched to a gene: 7. Written as DNA, the CDR3 is TGCGCCAGCAGTGACCAGAGGACAGGGGGCTCTGGCTACACCTTC. This translates into CASSDQRTGGSGYTF.

This sequence joins TRBV10-3 and TRBJ2-5; D is perhaps TRBD1 or TRBD2 (7 bases each). Germline V CDR1 and CDR2: ENHRY, SYGVKD. There are 13 residues in the CDR3. V lost 11 bases and J lost 5, with 18 bases in between. The CDR3 region has the DNA TGTGCCGCCCAGGGAGGGGGCGCGGAGACCCAGTACTTC. It yields the protein CAAQGGGAETQYF.

This clone was detected once. V is TRBV7-6 and J is TRBJ2-7; the match to TRBD1 covers 7 bases. V shed 3 bases, J shed 3 bases, and the junction held 2 bases outside the gene matches. The CDR3 is 13 residues long. CDR1 and CDR2 (germline): SGHVS, FNYEAQ. CDR3 loop: CASSLYRGYEQYF. CDR3 sequence (DNA): TGTGCCAGCAGCTTGTACAGGGGCTACGAGCAGTACTTC.

The chain couples TRBV14 to TRBJ2-5; D is possibly TRBD2 (6 bases). The CDR3 covers 12 residues. The germline CDR1 and CDR2 sequences are SGHDN and FVKESK. The V gene lost 6 bases and the J gene lost 9 bases, with 14 bases spanning the gap. The CDR3 spells CASSDLGGPQYF. CDR3 bases: TGTGCCAGCAGTGATCTGGGAGGCCCCCAGTACTTC.

The rearrangement links TRBV7-2 to TRBJ1-5; unclear D gene. Per the germline V gene, CDR1 is SGHTA and CDR2 is FQGNSA. V gave up 1 base and J gave up 0 bases, with 13 bases separating them. The CDR3 length is 17 residues. The CDR3 loop reads CASSLGTYTYSNQPQHF. CDR3 DNA: TGTGCCAGCAGCTTAGGCACGTACACCTATAGCAATCAGCCCCAGCATTTT.

This chain joins TRBV18 and TRBJ1-1, with 10 bases aligning to TRBD1. Germline CDR1 is KGHSH and CDR2 is LQKENI. This CDR3 has 14 amino acids. V lost 5 bases and J lost 5; bases outside the gene matches: 5. The CDR3 protein is CASSSGTGVTEAFF. The CDR3 region has the DNA TGTGCCAGCTCATCAGGGACAGGGGTTACTGAAGCTTTCTTT.

This clone was observed a single time. The chain employs TRBV6-5 and TRBJ1-2, with D maybe TRBD1 (5 bases). Trimming stripped 6 bases from V and 8 bases from J, with 16 bases between. The CDR3 is made up of 13 amino acids. Germline lookup yields CDR1 MNHEY and CDR2 SVGAGI. The CDR3, as DNA: TGTGCCAGCAGCCTAAGGGTACAGGAGGGCTACACCTTC. Translated: CASSLRVQEGYTF.

CDR3 amino acids: CASSPGTGSFEQYF. The CDR3 DNA follows: TGTGCCAGCAGCCCCGGGACAGGGTCTTTCGAGCAGTACTTC. The J gene is TRBJ2-7, the V gene TRBV27; 9 nucleotides match TRBD1. From germline, CDR1 is MNHEY and CDR2 SMNVEV (reference sequence). The CDR3 runs 14 residues. After removal of 6 bases from V and 6 bases from J, the junction contained 9 bases not matched to a gene.

The chain employs TRBV28 and TRBJ1-5; TRBD1 aligns across 8 bases. This CDR3 spans 14 amino acids. V lost 6 bases to trimming and J lost 2 bases; unmatched junction nucleotides: 3. Per germline, CDR1 MDHEN and CDR2 SYDVKM. Written as DNA, the CDR3 is TGTGCCAGCAGACCAGGGGGCCGCAATCAGCCCCAGCATTTT. It is translated as CASRPGGRNQPQHF.

The V and J genes are TRBV4-3 and TRBJ2-7; a possible D gene is TRBD1 (6 bases). This CDR3 is built from 15 residues. Germline V lookup: CDR1 LGHNA, CDR2 YSLEER. V was clipped by 0 bases and J by 3 bases, with 12 bases between them. The CDR3 bases are TGCGCCAGCAGCCAAGATTACAGGGTTTACTACGAGCAGTACTTC. Protein sequence: CASSQDYRVYYEQYF.

V is TRBV7-2 and J is TRBJ2-1; possible D gene TRBD1, 5 bases. The CDR3 consists of 14 residues. Trimming shortened V by 3 bases and J by 0 bases, and 6 bases separated the two germline ends. Germline assignment: CDR1 SGHTA and CDR2 FQGNSA. This chain's CDR3 is CASSFDSSYNEQFF. The CDR3 nucleotides read TGTGCCAGCAGCTTCGACAGCTCCTACAATGAGCAGTTCTTC.

In its sample, this clone was seen once. The chain is built from TRBV18 and TRBJ2-2; tentatively, D is TRBD1 (5 bases). Trimming took 2 bases from V and 3 from J, leaving 10 bases between them. The CDR3 is made up of 15 amino acids. Germline lookup yields CDR1 KGHSH and CDR2 LQKENI. The CDR3 protein is CASSPGRVDTGELFF. CDR3 sequence (DNA): TGTGCCAGCTCACCAGGCAGGGTGGACACCGGGGAGCTGTTTTTT. Based on the CDR3 plus reference TRBV18 and TRBJ2-2, the full variable domain is NAGVMQNPRHLVRRRGQEARLRCSPMKGHSHVYWYRQLPEEGLKFMVYLQKENIIDESGMPKERFSAEFPKEGPSILRIQQVVRGDSAAYFCASSPGRVDTGELFFGEGSRLTVL.

The rearrangement links TRBV19 to TRBJ2-3; no clear D. V was cut by 5 bases and J by 6 bases, with 24 bases left in between. Germline-derived CDR1 and CDR2 are LNHDA and SQIVND (reference sequence). The CDR3 runs 17 residues. This CDR3 reads CASSPTLTWGISDTQYF. In DNA form, the CDR3 reads TGTGCCAGTAGTCCTACTCTGACTTGGGGTATATCCGATACGCAGTATTTT. The full variable domain, completed using reference TRBV19 and TRBJ2-3, is DGGITQSPKYLFRKEGQNVTLSCEQNLNHDAMYWYRQDPGQGLRLIYYSQIVNDFQKGDIAEGYSVSREKKESFPLTVTSAQKNPTAFYLCASSPTLTWGISDTQYFGPGTRLTVL.

This chain joins TRBV12-5 and TRBJ2-5, with 11 bases lining up with TRBD2. This CDR3 is built from 14 residues. CDR1 is LGHNT, CDR2 FRNRAP, per germline. The V segment lost 10 bases and the J segment 1 base; nucleotides outside the gene matches: 5. In nucleotides, the CDR3 is TGTGCTAAACGACTAGCGGGGCCCCAAGAGACCCAGTACTTC. It yields the protein CAKRLAGPQETQYF.

This clone showed up just a few times. The chain carries TRBV4-1 and TRBJ2-7; weak D call: TRBD2 (6 bases). From germline, CDR1 is MGHRA and CDR2 YSYEKL. This CDR3 is 14 amino acids long. The ends were cut back, 1 base at V and 10 bases at J, with 17 bases in the middle. The CDR3 loop reads CASSQVASAYPQYF. The CDR3 nucleotides are TGCGCCAGCAGCCAAGTGGCTAGCGCATATCCACAGTACTTC.

The chain uses TRBV15 and TRBJ2-5, with D perhaps TRBD1 or TRBD2 (7 bases each). There are 16 residues in the CDR3. V lost 0 bases and J 4 bases, leaving 15 bases between the germline ends. Germline CDR1 reads LNHNV; CDR2 reads YYDKDF (reference sequence). The CDR3 sequence is CATSRDLPRGGETQYF. CDR3 coding DNA: TGTGCCACCAGCAGAGATCTTCCCAGGGGGGGAGAGACCCAGTACTTC.

The chain uses TRBV4-1 and TRBJ2-7; 7 positions match TRBD1. V was pared by 1 base and J by 2 bases, with 5 bases of the junction left unmatched. The germline CDR1 and CDR2 sequences are MGHRA and YSYEKL. The CDR3 has 15 amino acids. CDR3 DNA sequence: TGCGCCAGCAGCCAAGGTTCCCAGGGGGCCTACGAGCAGTACTTC. As protein: CASSQGSQGAYEQYF.

This sequence joins TRBV7-9 and TRBJ2-7; D possibly uses TRBD1 or TRBD2 (5 bases each). The CDR3 totals 14 residues. V lost 2 bases and J lost 1, with 9 bases in between. The germline gives CDR1 SEHNR, CDR2 FQNEAQ (reference sequence). CDR3 coding DNA: TGTGCCAGCAGCTTACAGGGAGCATCCTACGAGCAGTACTTC. It translates to CASSLQGASYEQYF.

J is TRBJ2-5 and V is TRBV5-1; TRBD1 matches 10 bases. Losses at the gene ends were 4 bases for V and 5 bases for J; bases not matched to a gene: 8. The V gene's germline CDR1 is SGHRS and CDR2 YFSETQ. This CDR3 contains 15 residues. CDR3 amino acids: CASSPRQGAGETQYF. DNA of the CDR3: TGCGCCAGCAGCCCCCGACAGGGGGCAGGGGAGACCCAGTACTTC.